Here is one T cell receptor (beta chain) with its context. This record belongs to a study of blood T cell repertoires in COVID-19. Whole-study context: From the United States, Italy and Spain came samples of acute and convalescent COVID-19. PBMCs, B-cell-depleted T cells, or T cells were the source of the cDNA or gDNA that made up the material.

The CDR3 is 12 amino acids. Trimming cost V 0 bases and J 6 bases, with 4 bases left between them. CDR1 is SGHAT, CDR2 FQNNGV, per germline. The authors' processing: The authors estimated nucleated cell counts from reference gene primer amplification. Generated by immunoSEQ multiplex PCR, the TCRdb table keeps only in-frame clones and is missing some. V and J calls and clone size are those listed in that table; D and trimming were worked out from the DNA. The sample contains around 86,000 clones, around 87% of which appear only once. V is TRBV11-2 and J is TRBJ2-3; D remains unclear. This clonotype was obtained from a human donor with acute or convalescent COVID-19. The donor label of this sample is uncertain. The specimen sequenced was peripheral blood. CDR3 bases: TGTGCCAGCAGCTTAGATCAGGATACGCAGTATTTT. It encodes CASSLDQDTQYF.